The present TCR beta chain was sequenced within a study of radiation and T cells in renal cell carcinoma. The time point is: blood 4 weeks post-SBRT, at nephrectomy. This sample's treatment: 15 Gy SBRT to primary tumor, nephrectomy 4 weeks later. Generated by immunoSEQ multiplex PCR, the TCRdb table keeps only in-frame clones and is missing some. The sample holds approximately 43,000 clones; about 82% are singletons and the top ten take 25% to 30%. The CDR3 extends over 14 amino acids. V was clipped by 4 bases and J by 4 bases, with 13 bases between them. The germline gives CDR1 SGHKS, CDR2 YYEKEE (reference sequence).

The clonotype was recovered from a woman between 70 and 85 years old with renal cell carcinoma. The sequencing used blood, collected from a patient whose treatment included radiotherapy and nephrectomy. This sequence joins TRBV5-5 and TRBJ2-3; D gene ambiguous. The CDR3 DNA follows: TGTGCCAGCAGCGCAACGGGCTCGGCAGATACGCAGTATTTT. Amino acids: CASSATGSADTQYF.